Below are 27 T cell receptor beta chains sequenced from a single sample in a study of cytomegalovirus exposure and HLA in healthy donors. In the PCR, 60 Vbeta and 13 Jbeta primers were used. The method was immunoSEQ multiplex PCR; TCRdb's version includes in-frame clones alone and lacks a portion of them. The repertoire table contains some 120,000 clones. Sequenced input: PBMCs. Receptor source: a woman in her sixties or seventies in good health and CMV-seronegative.

The chain is built from TRBV19 and TRBJ2-1; 11 bases agree with TRBD2. V lost 6 bases to trimming and J lost 6 bases; unmatched junction nucleotides: 10. CDR3 length equals 16 residues. Germline values: CDR1 LNHDA, CDR2 SQIVND (reference sequence). The CDR3 nucleotides are TGTGCCAGTAGAGCCCGGGGCGGGACTAGCGGCAATGAGCAGTTCTTC. It yields the protein CASRARGGTSGNEQFF. Full variable domain (outside the CDR3, taken from reference TRBV19 and TRBJ2-1): DGGITQSPKYLFRKEGQNVTLSCEQNLNHDAMYWYRQDPGQGLRLIYYSQIVNDFQKGDIAEGYSVSREKKESFPLTVTSAQKNPTAFYLCASRARGGTSGNEQFFGPGTRLTVL.

The genes are TRBV6-1 and TRBJ1-2; 11 bases match TRBD1. V dropped 7 bases and J dropped 8; count of bases not matched to a gene: 12. Germline CDR1 is MNHNS and CDR2 is SASEGT. The CDR3 extends over 15 amino acids. The CDR3 coding sequence is TGTGCCAGCAAGCTGCGGACAGGGGGCTTGTTGGGCTACACCTTC. Residues: CASKLRTGGLLGYTF.

This rearrangement joins TRBV28 to TRBJ1-5; D unresolved. The CDR3 spans 13 residues. The V gene's germline CDR1 is MDHEN and CDR2 SYDVKM. Trimming took off 5 bases at V and 2 bases at J, with 7 bases between the two ends. CDR3 protein: CASSPSGNQPQHF. The CDR3 region has the DNA TGTGCCAGCAGTCCCAGCGGCAATCAGCCCCAGCATTTT.

The chain employs TRBV30 and TRBJ2-1, with D perhaps matching TRBD1 (6 bases). V was cut by 3 bases and J by 1 base, with 7 bases left in between. In germline, CDR1 is GTSNPN, CDR2 SVGIG (reference sequence). The CDR3 sequence is 13 residues long. For the CDR3, the DNA is TGTGCCTGGAGGACAGGTTCCTACAATGAGCAGTTCTTC. Protein sequence: CAWRTGSYNEQFF.

J is TRBJ1-1 and V is TRBV28; 12 bases map to TRBD1. J was trimmed by 5 bases and V by 1 base; bases with no gene match: 8. Looked up from germline, CDR1 is MDHEN and CDR2 is SYDVKM. This CDR3 has 17 amino acids. CDR3 bases: TGTGCCAGCAGTTTATACGGGACAGGGGGCGCGGGAACTGAAGCTTTCTTT. Translation gives CASSLYGTGGAGTEAFF.

The chain combines TRBV7-9 with TRBJ1-2; D is possibly TRBD1 (6 bases). CDR1 is SEHNR, CDR2 FQNEAQ, per germline (reference sequence). The CDR3 consists of 15 residues. V was clipped by 1 base and J by 8 bases, with 17 bases between them. The CDR3 loop reads CASSLERGDIGGYTF. The CDR3 coding sequence is TGTGCCAGCAGCTTAGAACGAGGGGACATAGGAGGCTACACCTTC.

V usage is TRBV2 and J usage is TRBJ2-7; a weak D match, TRBD2 (5 bases). V lost 7 bases and J 1 base, leaving 11 bases between the germline ends. This CDR3 comprises 13 residues. Germline CDR1 is SNHLY and CDR2 is FYNNEI. The CDR3 DNA is TGTGCCAGCAAGCCTGGGGAGTCCTACGAGCAGTACTTC. Amino acid sequence: CASKPGESYEQYF.

V usage is TRBV6-1 and J usage is TRBJ2-3; 11 bases map to TRBD1. V lost 4 bases and J lost 2; bases outside the gene matches: 8. The CDR3 totals 17 residues. CDR1 is MNHNS and CDR2 is SASEGT in the germline V gene. The chain's CDR3 is CASSGGRDRGITDTQYF. DNA of the CDR3: TGTGCCAGCAGTGGAGGGCGGGACAGGGGGATCACAGATACGCAGTATTTT.

The V call is TRBV7-9, the J call TRBJ1-1; no reliable D call. There are 11 residues in the CDR3. Per germline, CDR1 SEHNR and CDR2 FQNEAQ (reference sequence). Trimming took off 8 bases at V and 7 bases at J, with 11 bases between the two ends. CDR3 bases: TGTGCCAGCGCGAGAGCCCATGAAGCTTTCTTT. Translated, it gives CASARAHEAFF.

The genes are TRBV27 and TRBJ2-3; 12 nucleotides align to TRBD2. Unmatched junction bases numbered 8, after V lost 4 bases and J lost 6 bases. The length of the CDR3 is 16 residues. Germline V gene lookup returns CDR1 MNHEY and CDR2 SMNVEV (reference sequence). The CDR3 spells CASSSPLAGGTDTQYF. Here the CDR3 DNA reads TGTGCCAGCAGTTCACCACTAGCGGGGGGTACCGATACGCAGTATTTT.

J is TRBJ1-6 and V is TRBV14; 7 bases line up with TRBD1. The CDR3 loop spans 15 amino acids. Germline V gene sequence: CDR1 SGHDN, CDR2 FVKESK. V dropped 1 base and J dropped 3; count of bases not matched to a gene: 0. The CDR3 reads CASSQGQGYNSPLHF. CDR3 DNA sequence: TGTGCCAGCAGCCAAGGACAGGGCTATAATTCACCCCTCCACTTT.

The chain couples TRBV28 to TRBJ2-1, with 7 bases aligning to TRBD2. The ends lost 4 bases at V and 1 base at J; junction bases unmatched: 4. The CDR3 totals 15 residues. Germline-derived CDR1 and CDR2 are MDHEN and SYDVKM. The CDR3 sequence is CASSSGGSSYNEQFF. DNA for the CDR3: TGTGCCAGCAGTTCCGGGGGGTCATCCTACAATGAGCAGTTCTTC.

The chain recombines TRBV2 with TRBJ1-3; TRBD1 matches at 7 bases. The CDR3 runs 16 residues. The germline V gene has CDR1 SNHLY and CDR2 FYNNEI. The V and J ends lost 5 bases and 0 bases, in that order; junction bases with no gene match: 7. The DNA of the CDR3 is TGTGCCAGCAGTTGGACAGGTGGGGACTCTGGAAACACCATATATTTT. Encoded protein: CASSWTGGDSGNTIYF.

This chain joins TRBV4-2 and TRBJ2-3; D not certain. This CDR3 contains 14 residues. V lost 4 bases to trimming and J lost 3 bases, with 11 bases between them. CDR1 and CDR2 from the germline V gene are LGHNA and YNFKEQ. The CDR3 DNA sequence: TGTGCCAGCAGCCCCGGAGCCGGGACAGATACGCAGTATTTT. Protein: CASSPGAGTDTQYF.

V and J are TRBV7-5 and TRBJ2-7; the table's D call, TRBD2, has no DNA check behind it. TRBV7-5 is tagged as a pseudogene. The CDR3 contains 12 residues. The CDR3 spells CTRRGGKYEQYF. In nucleotides, the CDR3 is TGTACCAGAAGGGGGGGGAAGTACGAGCAGTACTTC.

The chain couples TRBV10-3 to TRBJ1-2; D uncertain. Germline-derived CDR1 and CDR2 are ENHRY and SYGVKD. There are 15 residues in the CDR3. V was cut by 3 bases and J by 4 bases, with 15 bases left in between. The CDR3 here is CAISDIEWASYGYTF. In DNA, the CDR3 is TGTGCCATCAGTGATATTGAGTGGGCGAGCTATGGCTACACCTTC.

Concerning this clone itself: The sample has other DNA sequences that encode this CDR3 too. The chain joins TRBV9 to TRBJ2-7, with D tentatively TRBD1 (5 bases). Germline CDR1 and CDR2: SGDLS and YYNGEE. Trimming pared 0 bases from V and 3 bases from J, leaving 10 bases between. The CDR3 runs 14 residues. This CDR3 is CASSVGGSSYEQYF. As DNA, the CDR3 is TGTGCCAGCAGCGTAGGGGGCAGCAGCTACGAGCAGTACTTC. The full variable domain, rest sourced from reference TRBV9 and TRBJ2-7, is DSGVTQTPKHLITATGQRVTLRCSPRSGDLSVYWYQQSLDQGLQFLIQYYNGEERAKGNILERFSAQQFPDLHSELNLSSLELGDSALYFCASSVGGSSYEQYFGPGTRLTVT.

This sequence joins TRBV5-1 and TRBJ1-1, with 10 positions matching TRBD1. Per the germline V gene, CDR1 is SGHRS and CDR2 is YFSETQ. The CDR3 has 15 residues. V shed 4 bases, J shed 9 bases, and the junction held 12 bases outside the gene matches. The CDR3 here is CASSPDQGTGAKAFF. CDR3 in DNA: TGCGCCAGCAGCCCAGACCAGGGGACAGGGGCGAAAGCTTTCTTT. Supplemented by reference TRBV5-1 and TRBJ1-1, the full variable domain reads KAGVTQTPRYLIKTRGQQVTLSCSPISGHRSVSWYQQTPGQGLQFLFEYFSETQRNKGNFPGRFSGRQFSNSRSEMNVSTLELGDSALYLCASSPDQGTGAKAFFGQGTRLTVV.

This rearrangement joins TRBV12-5 to TRBJ1-5; D unresolved. CDR3 length: 12 amino acids. The germline V and J ends were trimmed by 7 bases and 6 bases, with 10 bases remaining between them. From germline, CDR1 is LGHNT and CDR2 FRNRAP. CDR3 loop: CASAGEIQPQHF. As DNA, the CDR3 is TGTGCTAGTGCGGGAGAAATTCAGCCCCAGCATTTT.

The chain couples TRBV11-2 to TRBJ2-7; the match to TRBD1 covers 7 bases. There are 14 residues in the CDR3. Trimming took 1 base from V and 4 from J; bases not matched to a gene: 4. CDR1 and CDR2 from the germline V gene are SGHAT and FQNNGV. The CDR3 protein is CASSLGTGVYEQYF. In DNA, the CDR3 is TGTGCCAGCAGCTTAGGGACAGGTGTATACGAGCAGTACTTC.

This chain links TRBV6-5 with TRBJ2-2, with a weak D call TRBD2 (7 bases). The ends were cut back, 1 base at V and 7 bases at J, with 13 bases in the middle. CDR3 length: 15 residues. The germline V gene encodes CDR1 MNHEY and CDR2 SVGAGI. CDR3 loop: CASSYFAGAGGELFF. The CDR3 DNA is TGTGCCAGCAGTTACTTTGCGGGGGCGGGCGGGGAGCTGTTTTTT.

V usage is TRBV28 and J usage is TRBJ1-2; D ambiguous. The CDR3 extends over 11 amino acids. Trimming cost V 6 bases and J 1 base, with 3 bases left between them. Looked up from germline, CDR1 is MDHEN and CDR2 is SYDVKM. The CDR3 loop is CASSLNYGYTF. As DNA, the CDR3 is TGTGCCAGCAGCCTTAACTATGGCTACACCTTC.

The chain employs TRBV11-2 and TRBJ1-1, with TRBD1 matching over 10 bases. Germline V gene lookup returns CDR1 SGHAT and CDR2 FQNNGV. This CDR3 is built from 17 residues. J was trimmed by 0 bases and V by 4 bases; bases with no gene match: 8. The CDR3 DNA follows: TGTGCCAGCAGCTCCCCGGACAGGGGGAGATTGAACACTGAAGCTTTCTTT. Translated, it gives CASSSPDRGRLNTEAFF.

V gene TRBV18 combines with J gene TRBJ1-5; the D gene is possibly TRBD1 (5 bases). Per the germline V gene, CDR1 is KGHSH and CDR2 is LQKENI. Trimming shortened V by 6 bases and J by 5 bases, and 14 bases separated the two germline ends. The CDR3 loop spans 14 amino acids. The CDR3 loop is CASSPQGVHQPQHF. For the CDR3, the DNA is TGTGCCAGCTCTCCCCAAGGGGTGCATCAGCCCCAGCATTTT.

The rearrangement uses TRBV6-5 and TRBJ2-3, with no clear D. CDR1 and CDR2 (germline): MNHEY, SVGAGI. The CDR3 extends over 16 amino acids. The ends were cut back, 2 bases at V and 1 base at J, with 13 bases in the middle. CDR3 protein: CASSYRHGAGTDTQYF. The CDR3 DNA is TGTGCCAGCAGTTACAGGCATGGAGCTGGCACAGATACGCAGTATTTT.

The chain joins TRBV9 to TRBJ2-7; 8 nucleotides match TRBD1. Germline V gene sequence: CDR1 SGDLS, CDR2 YYNGEE. This CDR3 contains 15 residues. V dropped 4 bases and J dropped 5; count of bases not matched to a gene: 11. CDR3 bases: TGTGCCAGCAGCTCAGGACAGGGCTTAAGTGACGAGCAGTACTTC. It specifies CASSSGQGLSDEQYF.

The genes are TRBV11-1 and TRBJ2-5, with 12 bases that match TRBD2. The CDR3 contains 18 residues. The V segment lost 3 bases and the J segment 2 bases; nucleotides outside the gene matches: 10. In germline, CDR1 is SGHAT, CDR2 FQDESV (reference sequence). The CDR3, as DNA: TGTGCCAGCAGCTTCTCCCTAGCGGGAGGGGCCTATCAAGAGACCCAGTACTTC. This sequence encodes CASSFSLAGGAYQETQYF.